A single T cell receptor beta chain is shown here with its context. This clonotype was detected ten times or more. There is no known antigen for this receptor. The input lacks base qualities; no much larger clone sits a single base away. These data belong to a study of molecular identifiers for immune sequencing clone quantification (dated by TCRdb to 2017 to 2018). With respect to the entire study: For a replicate experiment, the RNA from either roughly 18,000 or 92,000 naive CD8 T cells was divided into five aliquots, and four of those aliquots went on to sequencing. This methods study benchmarked molecular-identifier clustering-based TCR repertoire sequencing (MIDCIRS) and TCR RNA copy counting, using CD8 T cells to do so.

The library was prepared using PCR. Reads for this sample came from an Illumina HiSeq 4000. Bulk TCR libraries were generated as previously described, with the TCR primers listed in Table S5 used. Purification of total RNA was performed with the Qiagen AllPrep DNA/RNA kit. Reads from multiple sequencing runs of the same library were pooled before analysis. As for the authors' bioinformatics: Reads were retained only if their TCR constant sequence matched exactly, and those retained reads were trimmed to 150 nt and grouped according to their 12-nt molecular barcodes. Within each barcode group, reads were sub-clustered at a 15% Levenshtein threshold, and quality-weighted consensus sequences were built per RNA molecule. Non-functional sequences were discarded, and so were lower-count sequences lying one edit away from another sequence. Based on fitting two negative binomial distributions, any barcode sub-cluster with under 20% of the maximum read count was discarded. TCRdb cleaned the public reads at Q25 with fastp, built clones with MiXCR and kept in-frame beta chains. Every distinct CDR3 protein forms one entry, paired with its most common genes and DNA. TCRdb's processing, not the authors' own work, is the source of the V and J calls. Across this sample there are around 6,000 distinct CDR3 sequences, with 15% to 20% seen only once. The ten largest clones represent over 2% of the sample.

The CDR3 holds 15 amino acids from the cysteine to the phenylalanine. The kept DNA is CDR3 alone, 45 bases in frame from the first base. Trimmed from V: 1 base; trimmed from J: 2 bases; junction bases lacking a gene match: 3. Libraries of naive CD8 T cells were built from anywhere between about 17,000 and 1,000,000 sorted cells, with 10%, 30% or 50% of the purified RNA used. Naive CD8 T cells, defined as CD8+CD4-CCR7+CD45RA+, were FACS-sorted into RLT Plus buffer on a BD FACSAria II. Approximately nine TCR copies' worth of Jurkat RNA were spiked into about 19,000-1,000,000 naive CD8 T cell samples to test detection sensitivity. CD8 T cells were enriched with RosetteSep CD8+ T Cell Enrichment Cocktail and Ficoll-Paque, followed by ACK red cell lysis. What the study reported, not specific to this receptor: When barcode sub-clustering was omitted, TCR diversity was inflated by chimeric consensus sequences, with chimeras reaching as high as 47%. In CMV-specific effector cells, over 99% of molecules were held by clones above 20 RNA copies, whereas under 1% of molecules were held by such clones in naive cells. Highly expanded clone sizes could be underestimated if identical TCR molecules share a barcode. The naive libraries included spiked-in Jurkat TCR RNA (10 copies' worth), and this Jurkat TCR RNA is not part of the donor repertoire. Even against a background of 750,000 to 1,000,000 naive CD8 T cells, spiked-in Jurkat TCR RNA amounting to a single cell's worth was reported to be detectable. Approximately 3.1 recovered TCR RNA copies per cell were obtained by modeling, versus about 9.7 by digital PCR, implying a capture efficiency of roughly 32%.

Specimen: naive CD8+ T cells from blood, with Jurkat cell RNA spiked in. The sample's cell subset or site, from its label and the paper: FACS-sorted CD8+CD4-CCR7+CD45RA+ naive T cells. Here the chain combines TRBV12-3 or TRBV12-4 and TRBJ2-3, and TRBD2 matches 7 of the central bases. This TCR came from a human donor in good health. Some libraries in this study had Jurkat cell RNA spiked in. The DNA sequence reads TGTGCCAGCAGTTTAGTGGGGGGGGACACAGATACGCAGTATTTT. It encodes CASSLVGGDTDTQYF.